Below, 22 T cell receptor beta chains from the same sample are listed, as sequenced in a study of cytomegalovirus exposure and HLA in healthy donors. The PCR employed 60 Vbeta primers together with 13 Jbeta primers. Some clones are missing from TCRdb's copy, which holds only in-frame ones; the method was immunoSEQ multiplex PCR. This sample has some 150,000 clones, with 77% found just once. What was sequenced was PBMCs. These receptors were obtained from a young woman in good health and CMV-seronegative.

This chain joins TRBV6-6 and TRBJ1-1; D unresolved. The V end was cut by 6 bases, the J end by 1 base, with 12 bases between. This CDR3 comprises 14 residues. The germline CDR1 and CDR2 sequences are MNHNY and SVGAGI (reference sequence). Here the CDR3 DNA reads TGTGCCAGCAGAAAAGAGCGGAAGAACACTGAAGCTTTCTTT. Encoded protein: CASRKERKNTEAFF.

In DNA form, the CDR3 reads TGCGCCAGCAGCCCCTACAGGGGGAACTATGGCTACACCTTC. The encoded protein is CASSPYRGNYGYTF. This rearrangement joins TRBV4-3 to TRBJ1-2; 8 bases align to TRBD1. The germline V gene encodes CDR1 LGHNA and CDR2 YSLEER. The CDR3 is 14 amino acids. The V gene end was trimmed by 4 bases and the J gene end by 2 bases; junction bases not matched to a gene: 3.

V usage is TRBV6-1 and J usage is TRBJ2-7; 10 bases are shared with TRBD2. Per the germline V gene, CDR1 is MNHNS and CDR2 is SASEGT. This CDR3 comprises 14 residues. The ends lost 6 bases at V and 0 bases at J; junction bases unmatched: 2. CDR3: CASSRTSGSYEQYF. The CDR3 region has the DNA TGTGCCAGCAGCAGGACTAGCGGCTCCTACGAGCAGTACTTC.

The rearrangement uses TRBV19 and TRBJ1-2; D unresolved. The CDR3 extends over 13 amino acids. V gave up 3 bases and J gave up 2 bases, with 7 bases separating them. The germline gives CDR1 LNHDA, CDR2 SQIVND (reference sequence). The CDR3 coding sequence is TGTGCCAGTAGTATGGGCCTAAACTATGGCTACACCTTC. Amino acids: CASSMGLNYGYTF.

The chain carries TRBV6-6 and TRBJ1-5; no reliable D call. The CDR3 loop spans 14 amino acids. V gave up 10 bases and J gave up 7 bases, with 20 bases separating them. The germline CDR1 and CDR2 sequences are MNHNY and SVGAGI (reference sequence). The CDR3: CAIAPMGGGQPQHF. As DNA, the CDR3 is TGTGCCATCGCTCCTATGGGAGGTGGGCAGCCCCAGCATTTT.

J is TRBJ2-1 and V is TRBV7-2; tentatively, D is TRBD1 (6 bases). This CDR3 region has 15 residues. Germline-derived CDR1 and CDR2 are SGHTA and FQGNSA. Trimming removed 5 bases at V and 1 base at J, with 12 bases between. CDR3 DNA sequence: TGTGCCAGCAGCCAGTGGGACACTTCCTACAATGAGCAGTTCTTC. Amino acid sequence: CASSQWDTSYNEQFF.

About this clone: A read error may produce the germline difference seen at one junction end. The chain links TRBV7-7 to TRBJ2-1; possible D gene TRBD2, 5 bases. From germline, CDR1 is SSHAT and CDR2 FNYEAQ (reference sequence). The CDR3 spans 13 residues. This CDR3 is CASSLNSGSEQFF. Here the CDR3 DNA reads TGTGCTAGCAGCTTAAATTCGGGGAGTGAGCAGTTCTTC.

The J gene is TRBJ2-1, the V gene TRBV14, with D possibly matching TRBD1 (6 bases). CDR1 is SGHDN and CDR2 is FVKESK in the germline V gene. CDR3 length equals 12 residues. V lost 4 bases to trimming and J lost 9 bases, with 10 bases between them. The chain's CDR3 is CASSLGTSEQFF. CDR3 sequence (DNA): TGTGCCAGCAGCCTGGGGACATCTGAGCAGTTCTTC. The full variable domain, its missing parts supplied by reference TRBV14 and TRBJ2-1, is EAGVTQFPSHSVIEKGQTVTLRCDPISGHDNLYWYRRVMGKEIKFLLHFVKESKQDESGMPNNRFLAERTGGTYSTLKVQPAELEDSGVYFCASSLGTSEQFFGPGTRLTVL.

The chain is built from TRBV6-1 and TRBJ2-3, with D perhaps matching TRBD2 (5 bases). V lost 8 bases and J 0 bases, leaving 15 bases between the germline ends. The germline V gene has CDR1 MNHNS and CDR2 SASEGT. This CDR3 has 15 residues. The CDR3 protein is CASSDLRSSTDTQYF. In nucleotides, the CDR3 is TGTGCCAGCTCGGACTTACGCAGTAGCACAGATACGCAGTATTTT.

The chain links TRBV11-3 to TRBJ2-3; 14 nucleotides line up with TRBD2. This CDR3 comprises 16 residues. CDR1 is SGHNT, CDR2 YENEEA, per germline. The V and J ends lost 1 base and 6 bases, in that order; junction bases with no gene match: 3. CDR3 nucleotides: TGTGCCAGCAGCTTAGTCGGGACTAGCGGGAGTGATACGCAGTATTTT. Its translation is CASSLVGTSGSDTQYF.

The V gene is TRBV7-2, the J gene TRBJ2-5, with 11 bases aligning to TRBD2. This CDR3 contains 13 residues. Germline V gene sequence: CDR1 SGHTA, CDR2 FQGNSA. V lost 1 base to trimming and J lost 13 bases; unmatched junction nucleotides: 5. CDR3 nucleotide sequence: TGTGCCAGCAGCTTAGATGTACTAGCGGGGGTGTACTTC. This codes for CASSLDVLAGVYF.

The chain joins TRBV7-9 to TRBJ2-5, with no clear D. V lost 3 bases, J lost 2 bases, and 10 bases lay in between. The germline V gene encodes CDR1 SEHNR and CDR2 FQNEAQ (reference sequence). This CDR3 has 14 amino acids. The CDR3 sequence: CASSLGFLQETQYF. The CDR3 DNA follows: TGTGCCAGCAGCTTGGGCTTCCTACAAGAGACCCAGTACTTC.

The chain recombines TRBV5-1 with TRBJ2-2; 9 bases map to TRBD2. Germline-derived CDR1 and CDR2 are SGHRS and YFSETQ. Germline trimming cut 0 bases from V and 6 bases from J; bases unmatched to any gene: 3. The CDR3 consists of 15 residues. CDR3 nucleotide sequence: TGCGCCAGCAGCTTGGTAGCGGGAGTATCCGGGGAGCTGTTTTTT. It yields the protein CASSLVAGVSGELFF.

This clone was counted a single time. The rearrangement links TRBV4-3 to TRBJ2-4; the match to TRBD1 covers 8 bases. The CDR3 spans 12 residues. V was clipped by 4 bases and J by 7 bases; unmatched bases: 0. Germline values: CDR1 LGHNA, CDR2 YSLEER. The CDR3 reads CASSRDRNIQYF. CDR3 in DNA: TGCGCCAGCAGCCGGGACAGGAACATTCAGTACTTC.

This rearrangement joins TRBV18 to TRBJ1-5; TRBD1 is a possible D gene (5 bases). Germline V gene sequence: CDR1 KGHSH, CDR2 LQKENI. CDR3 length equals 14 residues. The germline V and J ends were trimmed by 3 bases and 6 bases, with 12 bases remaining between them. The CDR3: CASSPLDNGQPQHF. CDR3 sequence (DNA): TGTGCCAGCTCACCCCTGGACAACGGTCAGCCCCAGCATTTT. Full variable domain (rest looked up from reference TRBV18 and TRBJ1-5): NAGVMQNPRHLVRRRGQEARLRCSPMKGHSHVYWYRQLPEEGLKFMVYLQKENIIDESGMPKERFSAEFPKEGPSILRIQQVVRGDSAAYFCASSPLDNGQPQHFGDGTRLSIL.

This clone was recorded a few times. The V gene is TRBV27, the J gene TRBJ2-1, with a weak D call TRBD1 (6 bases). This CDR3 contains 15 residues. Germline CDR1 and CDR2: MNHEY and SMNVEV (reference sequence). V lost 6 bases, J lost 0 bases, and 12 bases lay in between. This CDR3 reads CASRPRGPSYNEQFF. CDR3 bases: TGTGCCAGCAGACCCAGGGGTCCCTCCTACAATGAGCAGTTCTTC.

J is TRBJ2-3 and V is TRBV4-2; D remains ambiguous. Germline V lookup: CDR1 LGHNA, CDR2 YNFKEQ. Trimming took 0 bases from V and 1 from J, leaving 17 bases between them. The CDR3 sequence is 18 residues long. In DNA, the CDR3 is TGTGCCAGCAGCCAAGATCTTCCTGGCGGAGACCGCACAGATACGCAGTATTTT. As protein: CASSQDLPGGDRTDTQYF.

The CDR3 is CASSLDTSGFYNEQFF. DNA of the CDR3: TGTGCCAGCAGCTTAGATACTAGCGGGTTTTACAATGAGCAGTTCTTC. The rearrangement uses TRBV11-1 and TRBJ2-1; TRBD2 matches 9 bases. V lost 1 base, J lost 4 bases, and 5 bases stayed unmatched. CDR1 and CDR2 (germline): SGHAT, FQDESV (reference sequence). This CDR3 has 16 residues.

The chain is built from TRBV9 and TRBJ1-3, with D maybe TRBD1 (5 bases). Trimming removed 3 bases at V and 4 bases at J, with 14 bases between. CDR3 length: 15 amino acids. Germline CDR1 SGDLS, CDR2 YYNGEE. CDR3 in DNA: TGTGCCAGCAGCGCTTTGGACATACAAGGAAACACCATATATTTT. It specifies CASSALDIQGNTIYF.

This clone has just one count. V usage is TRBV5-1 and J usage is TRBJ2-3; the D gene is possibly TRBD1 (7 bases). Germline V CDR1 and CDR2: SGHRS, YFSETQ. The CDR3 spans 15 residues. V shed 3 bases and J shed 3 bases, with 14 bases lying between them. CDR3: CASSSSQGTTDTQYF. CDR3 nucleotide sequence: TGCGCCAGCAGCTCGTCACAGGGGACTACAGATACGCAGTATTTT.

This CDR3 reads CATVAAANTEAFF. In DNA form, the CDR3 reads TGTGCCACCGTAGCCGCGGCGAACACTGAAGCTTTCTTT. This sequence joins TRBV7-9 and TRBJ1-1; the D is unclear. The CDR3 is 13 amino acids. V was shortened by 10 bases and J by 1 base, with 13 bases between the two germline ends. Per the germline V gene, CDR1 is SEHNR and CDR2 is FQNEAQ (reference sequence). The full variable domain, rest sourced from reference TRBV7-9 and TRBJ1-1, is DTGVSQNPRHKITKRGQNVTFRCDPISEHNRLYWYRQTLGQGPEFLTYFQNEAQLEKSRLLSDRFSAERPKGSFSTLEIQRTEQGDSAMYLCATVAAANTEAFFGQGTRLTVV.

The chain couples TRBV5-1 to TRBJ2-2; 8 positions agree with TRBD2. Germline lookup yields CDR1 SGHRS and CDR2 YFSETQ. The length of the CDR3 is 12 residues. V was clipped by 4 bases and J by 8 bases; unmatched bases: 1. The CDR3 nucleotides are TGCGCCAGCAGCCCGGGAGGGGGGGAGCTGTTTTTT. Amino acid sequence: CASSPGGGELFF.